These 28 T cell receptor beta chains originate from one sample sequenced in a study of cytomegalovirus exposure and HLA in healthy donors. PCR employed 60 Vbeta and 13 Jbeta primers. TCRdb's copy holds only in-frame clones and misses some; the assay was immunoSEQ multiplex PCR. Altogether tens of thousands of clones are present, 60% to 70% being singletons, with the ten largest covering approximately 7.6%. Sequencing used PBMCs. The receptor set was obtained from a man aged 35 to 55 in good health and CMV-seropositive.

The J gene is TRBJ1-1, the V gene TRBV29-1; 8 positions agree with TRBD1. The germline CDR1 and CDR2 sequences are SQVTM and ANQGSEA. V dropped 7 bases and J dropped 4; count of bases not matched to a gene: 8. CDR3 length: 13 amino acids. The CDR3 region has the DNA TGCAGCGCCTTTCCTGGGACAGGCACTGAAGCTTTCTTT. Translation: CSAFPGTGTEAFF.

In its sample, this clone was seen a few times. CDR3 in amino acids: CASSLGGTYTQYF. CDR3 coding DNA: TGTGCCAGCAGCTTAGGAGGAACCTATACGCAGTATTTT. The rearrangement joins TRBV7-3 to TRBJ2-3, with D perhaps TRBD2 (5 bases). CDR1 and CDR2 (germline): SGHTA, FQGTGA. The CDR3 sequence is 13 residues long. Trimming left V 2 bases short and J 7 bases short, with 10 bases between.

This rearrangement joins TRBV9 to TRBJ1-6; D is unclear. The length of the CDR3 is 14 residues. V lost 1 base and J 5 bases, leaving 7 bases between the germline ends. Per germline, CDR1 SGDLS and CDR2 YYNGEE. CDR3 region: CASSVTGNNSPLHF. DNA of the CDR3: TGTGCCAGCAGCGTAACCGGGAATAATTCACCCCTCCACTTT.

V usage is TRBV7-6 and J usage is TRBJ1-2; a weak D match, TRBD1 (5 bases). Between the trimmed V and J ends, which lost 4 bases and 1 base, there was a span of 7 bases. Germline V CDR1 and CDR2: SGHVS, FNYEAQ. The CDR3 runs to 13 residues. This CDR3 is CASSSGFNYGYTF. The CDR3 DNA reads as TGTGCCAGCAGCTCAGGGTTTAACTATGGCTACACCTTC.

The V call is TRBV5-4, the J call TRBJ2-3; a possible D gene is TRBD1 (5 bases). The CDR3 length is 14 residues. Germline CDR1 and CDR2: SGHNT and YYREEE (reference sequence). Between the trimmed V and J ends, which lost 2 bases and 4 bases, there was a span of 11 bases. The CDR3 region is CASSLARVADTQYF. CDR3 nucleotides: TGTGCCAGCAGCTTAGCCAGGGTGGCAGATACGCAGTATTTT.

This clone was detected once. The rearrangement joins TRBV10-2 to TRBJ1-5, with D possibly being TRBD1 (6 bases). Germline CDR1 and CDR2: WSHSY and SAAADI. V dropped 3 bases and J dropped 5 bases, with 11 bases sitting between them. The CDR3 sequence is 14 residues long. The CDR3 nucleotides are TGCGCCAGCAGTGACAGGACAGCAGATCAGCCCCAGCATTTT. Protein: CASSDRTADQPQHF.

This chain uses TRBV30 with TRBJ1-2, with unresolved D. Germline loops: CDR1 GTSNPN, CDR2 SVGIG (reference sequence). V lost 3 bases and J 4 bases, leaving 9 bases between the germline ends. The CDR3 loop spans 12 amino acids. The DNA for the CDR3 is TGTGCCTGGAGAGGCAGGATCTATGGCTACACCTTC. This codes for CAWRGRIYGYTF.

The chain carries TRBV6-6 and TRBJ1-1; TRBD1 matches 10 bases. Germline CDR1 is MNHNY and CDR2 is SVGAGI (reference sequence). This CDR3 contains 15 residues. V was pared by 5 bases and J by 0 bases, with 3 bases of the junction left unmatched. DNA of the CDR3: TGTGCCAGCAGTCGGGACAGGGGAATGAACACTGAAGCTTTCTTT. It codes for CASSRDRGMNTEAFF.

Regarding this clone: The same CDR3 can be traced to other DNA sequences in this sample. The rearrangement links TRBV9 to TRBJ2-3; D unclear. Germline V lookup: CDR1 SGDLS, CDR2 YYNGEE. The V end lost 2 bases, the J end lost 4 bases, and 5 bases lay between the germline ends. The CDR3 sequence is 12 residues long. The CDR3 region is CASSVSADTQYF. The CDR3 DNA follows: TGTGCCAGCAGCGTTTCGGCAGATACGCAGTATTTT.

The table lists this clone with a count of one. The chain links TRBV5-1 to TRBJ2-7; D is possibly TRBD1 (5 bases). This CDR3 has 12 amino acids. The V end was cut by 1 base, the J end by 6 bases, with 8 bases between. Germline CDR1 and CDR2: SGHRS and YFSETQ. CDR3 DNA: TGCGCCAGCAGCTTGTTGGGGCCCGAGCAGTACTTC. Residues: CASSLLGPEQYF.

The chain is built from TRBV7-9 and TRBJ2-7, with 9 nucleotides matching TRBD1. The CDR3 runs to 17 residues. Trimming took 4 bases from V and 3 from J; bases not matched to a gene: 13. Germline values: CDR1 SEHNR, CDR2 FQNEAQ (reference sequence). The CDR3 DNA reads as TGTGCCAGCAGCTACGGACAGGGGTTAATCCGGGGCTACGAGCAGTACTTC. It is translated as CASSYGQGLIRGYEQYF.

The CDR3 spells CAISESIVGTSAYEQYF. The DNA for the CDR3 is TGTGCCATCAGTGAGTCGATCGTAGGGACTAGCGCATACGAGCAGTACTTC. The rearrangement joins TRBV10-3 to TRBJ2-7, with 10 bases aligning to TRBD2. The CDR3 consists of 17 residues. Germline V CDR1 and CDR2: ENHRY, SYGVKD. The V and J ends lost 0 bases and 4 bases, in that order; junction bases with no gene match: 9.

The rearrangement uses TRBV2 and TRBJ2-3, with a possible D match to TRBD2 (5 bases). There are 12 residues in the CDR3. Germline V gene lookup returns CDR1 SNHLY and CDR2 FYNNEI. The V gene lost 9 bases and the J gene lost 10 bases, with 17 bases spanning the gap. The CDR3 DNA reads TGTGCCAGTCGAGCGGTCAGTCTTTCGCAGTATTTT. It specifies CASRAVSLSQYF.

In this sample, this clone turned up a few times. The V gene is TRBV5-1, the J gene TRBJ1-5; TRBD1 matches at 8 bases. The germline V gene encodes CDR1 SGHRS and CDR2 YFSETQ. The ends lost 4 bases at V and 0 bases at J; junction bases unmatched: 12. This CDR3 contains 18 residues. The CDR3 DNA reads as TGCGCCAGCAGCCCAGGACAGGGAGGAGGGTATAGCAATCAGCCCCAGCATTTT. This gives the protein CASSPGQGGGYSNQPQHF.

The chain couples TRBV2 to TRBJ1-5; D possibly corresponds to TRBD1 (5 bases). This CDR3 is 14 amino acids long. In germline, CDR1 is SNHLY, CDR2 FYNNEI. The ends were cut back, 5 bases at V and 0 bases at J, with 8 bases in the middle. The CDR3 protein is CASSRQYSNQPQHF. The CDR3, as DNA: TGTGCCAGCAGTAGACAGTATAGCAATCAGCCCCAGCATTTT.

The V and J genes are TRBV27 and TRBJ2-5; 8 positions match TRBD2. Germline assignment: CDR1 MNHEY and CDR2 SMNVEV (reference sequence). Trimming at V came to 2 bases and at J to 10 bases, leaving 9 bases not matched to a gene. There are 14 residues in the CDR3. The CDR3 DNA is TGTGCCAGCAGTTTACTCCTCGGCGGGGGGTTCCAGTACTTC. Amino acids: CASSLLLGGGFQYF.

The rearrangement joins TRBV6-1 to TRBJ2-7; TRBD1 is a possible D gene (6 bases). Deletions cut 4 bases from V and 0 bases from J, with 19 bases between. CDR1 is MNHNS and CDR2 is SASEGT in the germline V gene. This CDR3 has 17 amino acids. In DNA, the CDR3 is TGTGCCAGCAGTGGGCGGTCCTACAGGGACCCCTCCTACGAGCAGTACTTC. It yields the protein CASSGRSYRDPSYEQYF.

This chain links TRBV5-1 with TRBJ2-2, with 8 nucleotides matching TRBD1. Germline-derived CDR1 and CDR2 are SGHRS and YFSETQ. CDR3 length: 19 residues. The V and J ends lost 2 bases and 5 bases, in that order; junction bases with no gene match: 17. The CDR3 protein is CASSLTFLVAGGLTGELFF. The CDR3 DNA sequence: TGCGCCAGCAGCTTAACGTTTTTGGTGGCAGGGGGCTTAACCGGGGAGCTGTTTTTT.

The gene calls are TRBV10-3 and TRBJ1-1; 12 nucleotides agree with TRBD1. J lost 7 bases, V lost 7 bases, and 7 bases had no gene match. The CDR3 has 14 amino acids. Per germline, CDR1 ENHRY and CDR2 SYGVKD. CDR3 sequence: CAITRGQGAGEAFF. CDR3 coding DNA: TGTGCCATCACCCGGGGACAGGGGGCTGGTGAAGCTTTCTTT.

The chain joins TRBV27 to TRBJ1-2; 12 positions agree with TRBD1. V was clipped by 5 bases and J by 4 bases; unmatched bases: 5. Germline-derived CDR1 and CDR2 are MNHEY and SMNVEV (reference sequence). There are 15 residues in the CDR3. The CDR3, as DNA: TGTGCCAGCAGTCCAGGGACAGGGGGCGCCTATGGCTACACCTTC. This translates into CASSPGTGGAYGYTF.

The V gene is TRBV2, the J gene TRBJ1-4; 9 nucleotides match TRBD1. V gave up 6 bases and J gave up 4 bases; unmatched junction bases: 3. From germline, CDR1 is SNHLY and CDR2 FYNNEI. CDR3 size: 14 residues. CDR3 coding DNA: TGTGCCAGCAGAGCGGACAGGGGTAATGAAAAACTGTTTTTT. Protein: CASRADRGNEKLFF.

J is TRBJ1-5 and V is TRBV7-9, with D unclear. CDR1 SEHNR and CDR2 FQNEAQ come from the germline V gene (reference sequence). This CDR3 contains 14 residues. V was clipped by 5 bases and J by 4 bases, with 12 bases between them. The CDR3 nucleotides read TGTGCCAGCAGCCCGACCACAGTGAATCAGCCCCAGCATTTT. Translated: CASSPTTVNQPQHF.

The chain couples TRBV7-6 to TRBJ2-1; 16 bases fit TRBD2. Germline V gene data show CDR1 as SGHVS and CDR2 as FNYEAQ. The CDR3 extends over 17 amino acids. V trimming: 5 bases; J trimming: 6 bases; junction bases outside the gene matches: 7. The CDR3 region is CASSHAGLAGGTNEQFF. In nucleotides, the CDR3 is TGTGCCAGCAGCCATGCGGGACTAGCGGGGGGGACCAATGAGCAGTTCTTC. Full variable domain (missing parts from reference TRBV7-6 and TRBJ2-1): GAGVSQSPRYKVTKRGQDVALRCDPISGHVSLYWYRQALGQGPEFLTYFNYEAQQDKSGLPNDRFSAERPEGSISTLTIQRTEQRDSAMYRCASSHAGLAGGTNEQFFGPGTRLTVL.

The sample holds one count of this clone. The V call is TRBV7-9, the J call TRBJ1-1; possible D gene TRBD1, 5 bases. In germline, CDR1 is SEHNR, CDR2 FQNEAQ (reference sequence). This CDR3 comprises 11 residues. With 8 bases removed from V and 4 bases from J, the gap between germline ends came to 8 bases. Here the CDR3 reads CASWGVTEAFF. The CDR3 DNA reads TGTGCCAGCTGGGGGGTCACTGAAGCTTTCTTT.

J is TRBJ2-5 and V is TRBV19; TRBD1 matches 7 bases. The CDR3 has 14 residues. Unmatched junction bases numbered 6, after V lost 5 bases and J lost 3 bases. CDR1 LNHDA and CDR2 SQIVND come from the germline V gene (reference sequence). DNA of the CDR3: TGTGCCAGTAGTGTCTTCGACAGGGAAGAGACCCAGTACTTC. Translating it yields CASSVFDREETQYF.

This clone was detected a few times. Other DNA sequences of this sample code for an identical CDR3. This rearrangement joins TRBV27 to TRBJ2-3, with TRBD2 matching 7 bases. The CDR3 consists of 15 residues. Trimming at V came to 4 bases and at J to 0 bases, leaving 4 bases not matched to a gene. Germline V lookup: CDR1 MNHEY, CDR2 SMNVEV (reference sequence). DNA of the CDR3: TGTGCCAGCAGTTCGCTAGCGGCTAGCACAGATACGCAGTATTTT. Protein: CASSSLAASTDTQYF.

This chain links TRBV2 with TRBJ2-7; 10 positions match TRBD2. With V trimmed by 4 bases and J by 0 bases, 6 bases remained unmatched. This CDR3 spans 16 amino acids. Germline V gives CDR1 SNHLY, CDR2 FYNNEI. The DNA of the CDR3 is TGTGCCAGCAGTGCACTAGGACTAGCGGACTCCTACGAGCAGTACTTC. Protein: CASSALGLADSYEQYF.

The DNA of the CDR3 is TGTGCCAGCAGCCCCCTGGTGTTGGGCCAGGGGAACTCCTACGAGCAGTACTTC. It translates to CASSPLVLGQGNSYEQYF. The V and J genes are TRBV14 and TRBJ2-7; possible D gene TRBD1, 6 bases. Germline V gives CDR1 SGHDN, CDR2 FVKESK. The V gene lost 4 bases and the J gene lost 0 bases, with 22 bases spanning the gap. This CDR3 is 18 amino acids long.